The clone carrying this TCR beta chain was detected once. Its cognate antigen is unknown. Macro-dissection enriched premalignant or tumor cells before nucleic acid extraction. TCRdb keeps only in-frame clones here, not all; method: immunoSEQ multiplex PCR. This table holds about 10,000 clones, around 87% found once. This entry is derived from a study of immune evolution from preneoplasia to lung adenocarcinoma. Study observations and caveats: Clonality was highest in normal lung, lower in later-stage lesions apparently. From normal lung to invasive adenocarcinoma, top clone frequencies appeared to decrease.

The source is a person aged 65 to 79 with invasive lung adenocarcinoma. The sample consisted of FFPE invasive lung adenocarcinoma tissue.

The CDR3 reads CASSVEPVGTEAFF. The CDR3 DNA reads as TGTGCCAGCAGCGTAGAGCCAGTAGGCACTGAAGCTTTCTTT. The chain uses TRBV9 and TRBJ1-1; D unclear. Between the trimmed V and J ends, which lost 0 bases and 4 bases, there was a span of 10 bases. Germline assignment: CDR1 SGDLS and CDR2 YYNGEE. The CDR3 runs to 14 residues.